The 4 T cell receptor beta chains presented below share a single source sample, sequenced in a study of cytomegalovirus exposure and HLA in healthy donors. Primers for the PCR totalled 60 Vbeta and 13 Jbeta. TCRdb's table, derived via immunoSEQ multiplex PCR, lists solely in-frame clones and lacks some. There are approximately 170,000 clones in the sample; around 80% occur only once, and approximately 7% lies in the top ten. The specimen was PBMCs. These receptors originate from a woman aged 40 to 50 in good health and CMV-seropositive.

The chain uses TRBV9 and TRBJ2-3; D is possibly TRBD2 (6 bases). Germline loops: CDR1 SGDLS, CDR2 YYNGEE. The V end was cut by 1 base, the J end by 5 bases, with 11 bases between. The CDR3 length is 14 residues. CDR3 bases: TGTGCCAGCAGCGTATTTGGCGGGGTAGATACGCAGTATTTT. Translating it yields CASSVFGGVDTQYF. Full variable domain (rest looked up from reference TRBV9 and TRBJ2-3): DSGVTQTPKHLITATGQRVTLRCSPRSGDLSVYWYQQSLDQGLQFLIQYYNGEERAKGNILERFSAQQFPDLHSELNLSSLELGDSALYFCASSVFGGVDTQYFGPGTRLTVL.

The chain combines TRBV7-2 with TRBJ2-5, with TRBD2 matching over 7 bases. Germline CDR1 SGHTA, CDR2 FQGNSA. V shed 6 bases and J 2 bases; nucleotides not matched to a gene: 6. The CDR3 is 14 residues long. The chain's CDR3 is CASREGLIQETQYF. The CDR3 DNA sequence: TGTGCCAGCAGGGAGGGACTAATACAAGAGACCCAGTACTTC.

The V gene is TRBV5-4, the J gene TRBJ1-2; 9 bases line up with TRBD1. The V and J ends lost 1 base and 8 bases, in that order; junction bases with no gene match: 6. The CDR3 has 14 residues. Germline V CDR1 and CDR2: SGHNT, YYREEE (reference sequence). The CDR3 nucleotides are TGTGCCAGCAGCTTGCTACAGGGGGCAGGGGGCTACACCTTC. Translated, it gives CASSLLQGAGGYTF. The variable domain in full, with the rest retrieved from reference TRBV5-4 and TRBJ1-2, is ETGVTQSPTHLIKTRGQQVTLRCSSQSGHNTVSWYQQALGQGPQFIFQYYREEENGRGNFPPRFSGLQFPNYSSELNVNALELDDSALYLCASSLLQGAGGYTFGSGTRLTVV.

This sequence joins TRBV2 and TRBJ2-5, with D perhaps TRBD1 (6 bases). Germline CDR1 reads SNHLY; CDR2 reads FYNNEI. The CDR3 contains 13 residues. Trimming took 7 bases from V and 7 from J, leaving 16 bases between them. The CDR3 loop reads CASTQGTLGTQYF. CDR3 sequence (DNA): TGTGCCAGCACTCAGGGGACCCTGGGGACCCAGTACTTC.